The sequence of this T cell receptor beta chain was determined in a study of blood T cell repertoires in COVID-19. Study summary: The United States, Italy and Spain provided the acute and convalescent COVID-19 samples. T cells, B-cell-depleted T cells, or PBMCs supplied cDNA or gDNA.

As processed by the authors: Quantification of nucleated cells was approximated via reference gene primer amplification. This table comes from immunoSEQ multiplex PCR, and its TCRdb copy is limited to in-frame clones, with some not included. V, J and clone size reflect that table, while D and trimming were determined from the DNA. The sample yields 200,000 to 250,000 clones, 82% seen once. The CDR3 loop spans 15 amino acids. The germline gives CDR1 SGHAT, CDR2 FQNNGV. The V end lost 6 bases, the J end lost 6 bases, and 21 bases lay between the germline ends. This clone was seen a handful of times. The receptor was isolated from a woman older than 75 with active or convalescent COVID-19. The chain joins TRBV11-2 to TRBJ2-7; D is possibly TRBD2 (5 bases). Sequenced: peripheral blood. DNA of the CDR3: TGTGCCAGCAGTCCTACCCGGGCCGCGACTATCGAGCAGTACTTC. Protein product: CASSPTRAATIEQYF.